This entry lists 27 T cell receptor beta chains sequenced from one sample in a study of blood T cell repertoires in COVID-19. The assay was immunoSEQ multiplex PCR, and TCRdb's table has in-frame clones only and misses some. The sample lists some 96,000 clones, roughly 92% occurring once. The material sequenced was peripheral blood. The source is a man aged 45 to 65 with active COVID-19.

The rearrangement uses TRBV10-2 and TRBJ1-6, with TRBD1 matching over 8 bases. CDR3 length: 13 residues. V trimming: 9 bases; J trimming: 10 bases; junction bases outside the gene matches: 8. Per the germline V gene, CDR1 is WSHSY and CDR2 is SAAADI. CDR3 coding DNA: TGCGCCAGTAGGACAGGGTCTGACTCACCCCTCCACTTT. This encodes CASRTGSDSPLHF.

The chain recombines TRBV7-8 with TRBJ1-5; D might be TRBD1 (6 bases). V lost 4 bases and J 2 bases, leaving 21 bases between the germline ends. Germline lookup yields CDR1 SGHVS and CDR2 FQNEAQ. This CDR3 has 18 residues. The CDR3 loop is CASSSLGASSHGNQPQHF. CDR3 sequence (DNA): TGTGCCAGCAGCTCTTTGGGGGCCAGCTCCCATGGCAATCAGCCCCAGCATTTT.

The CDR3 loop is CSVGQGVYEQYF. As DNA, the CDR3 is TGCAGCGTGGGACAAGGGGTCTACGAGCAGTACTTC. V gene TRBV29-1 combines with J gene TRBJ2-7, with D perhaps TRBD1 (6 bases). The germline V gene has CDR1 SQVTM and CDR2 ANQGSEA. The CDR3 length is 12 residues. Trimming cost V 6 bases and J 3 bases, with 12 bases left between them.

The CDR3 region is CASSPQQGANQPQHF. In DNA form, the CDR3 reads TGTGCCAGCTCACCACAGCAAGGGGCTAACCAGCCCCAGCATTTT. The chain recombines TRBV18 with TRBJ1-5; D perhaps matches TRBD1 (5 bases). Germline values: CDR1 KGHSH, CDR2 LQKENI. The CDR3 runs 15 residues. Trimming took 1 base from V and 7 from J, leaving 14 bases between them.

The V call is TRBV11-3, the J call TRBJ2-5, with 7 bases lining up with TRBD2. The CDR3 spans 15 residues. V lost 6 bases and J lost 1; bases outside the gene matches: 8. The germline V gene encodes CDR1 SGHNT and CDR2 YENEEA. The chain's CDR3 is CASRPRRGTQETQYF. The DNA of the CDR3 is TGTGCCAGCAGACCGAGGCGGGGGACCCAAGAGACCCAGTACTTC.

The chain uses TRBV6-5 and TRBJ1-6; 7 bases are shared with TRBD1. The CDR3 has 13 amino acids. Germline values: CDR1 MNHEY, CDR2 SVGAGI. With 8 bases clipped from V and 7 bases from J, the junction kept 5 bases outside the gene matches. The CDR3 DNA is TGTGCCAGCGGGACAGTAGAAAATTCACCCCTCCACTTT. Encoded protein: CASGTVENSPLHF.

V is TRBV28 and J is TRBJ1-2, with D possibly TRBD1 on 5 matching bases. CDR3 length: 12 amino acids. Germline V gene lookup returns CDR1 MDHEN and CDR2 SYDVKM. Trimming left V 5 bases short and J 8 bases short, with 12 bases between. CDR3 in amino acids: CASSTGLGGYTF. CDR3 in DNA: TGTGCCAGCAGTACAGGATTGGGCGGCTACACCTTC.

The chain recombines TRBV9 with TRBJ1-1; 7 bases line up with TRBD1. Germline CDR1 and CDR2: SGDLS and YYNGEE. The CDR3 is 14 residues long. With 4 bases clipped from V and 3 bases from J, the junction kept 6 bases outside the gene matches. CDR3 protein: CASSLRQGDTEAFF. CDR3 bases: TGTGCCAGCAGCCTTCGGCAGGGGGACACTGAAGCTTTCTTT.

The V gene is TRBV2, the J gene TRBJ1-3, with 8 positions matching TRBD1. V gave up 7 bases and J gave up 4 bases; unmatched junction bases: 6. Germline lookup yields CDR1 SNHLY and CDR2 FYNNEI. The CDR3 has 14 amino acids. As DNA, the CDR3 is TGTGCCAGCACCCCGAGGGACAGGGGAAACACCATATATTTT. Its translation: CASTPRDRGNTIYF.

The J gene is TRBJ2-7, the V gene TRBV2; TRBD1 matches at 7 bases. CDR3 size: 13 residues. The trim removed 6 bases at V and 3 bases at J, leaving 5 bases unmatched. Germline V lookup: CDR1 SNHLY, CDR2 FYNNEI. The CDR3 region has the DNA TGTGCCAGCAGGCCGGGACAGCACTACGAGCAGTACGTC. Its protein product is CASRPGQHYEQYV.

The rearrangement joins TRBV6-1 to TRBJ2-7; D remains ambiguous. The CDR3 runs to 14 residues. Trimming removed 3 bases from V and 0 bases from J, with 9 bases in between. Germline CDR1 is MNHNS and CDR2 is SASEGT. For the CDR3, the DNA is TGTGCCAGCAGTGAGATTCCTAGCTCCTACGAGCAGTACGTC. Amino acid sequence: CASSEIPSSYEQYV.

This chain joins TRBV13 and TRBJ2-7; 8 bases agree with TRBD1. Per the germline V gene, CDR1 is PRHDT and CDR2 is FYEKMQ (reference sequence). CDR3 length: 16 residues. Trimming removed 1 base from V and 1 base from J; junction bases left unmatched: 6. The CDR3 loop is CASSLVGQGASYEQYF. Here the CDR3 DNA reads TGTGCCAGCAGCTTAGTCGGACAGGGAGCATCCTACGAGCAGTACTTC.

The chain employs TRBV5-6 and TRBJ1-2, with TRBD1 as a possible D gene (6 bases). CDR3 length: 14 amino acids. CDR1 is SGHDT and CDR2 is YYEEEE in the germline V gene. V lost 0 bases, J lost 1 base, and 7 bases lay in between. The CDR3 sequence: CASSLGTDNYGYTF. The CDR3 nucleotides read TGTGCCAGCAGCTTGGGGACAGATAACTATGGCTACACCTTC.

This chain connects TRBV13 to TRBJ2-2; 7 nucleotides agree with TRBD1. From germline, CDR1 is PRHDT and CDR2 FYEKMQ (reference sequence). This CDR3 is 15 amino acids long. Trimming took 7 bases from V and 3 from J; bases not matched to a gene: 8. The CDR3 protein is CASISRDSYTGELFF. The CDR3 DNA follows: TGTGCCAGCATCTCCCGGGACAGCTACACCGGGGAGCTGTTTTTT.

This clone was observed once. The genes are TRBV6-5 and TRBJ2-7; possibly TRBD1 for D (5 bases). CDR3 length: 13 amino acids. Trimming removed 5 bases at V and 6 bases at J, with 14 bases between. Looked up from germline, CDR1 is MNHEY and CDR2 is SVGAGI. This CDR3 reads CASSTLAGLEQYV. The CDR3 DNA reads as TGTGCCAGCAGTACCCTGGCAGGGCTCGAGCAGTACGTC.

The rearrangement links TRBV5-1 to TRBJ2-2; TRBD1 matches at 11 bases. CDR3 length: 15 residues. The germline V gene has CDR1 SGHRS and CDR2 YFSETQ. Germline trimming cut 1 base from V and 6 bases from J; bases unmatched to any gene: 2. CDR3 region: CASSLWTGGSGELFF. The DNA for the CDR3 is TGCGCCAGCAGCTTGTGGACAGGGGGCTCCGGGGAGCTGTTTTTT.

The chain uses TRBV9 and TRBJ2-3, with D perhaps TRBD2 (6 bases). Trimming took off 4 bases at V and 6 bases at J, with 18 bases between the two ends. The V gene's germline CDR1 is SGDLS and CDR2 YYNGEE. The CDR3 sequence is 15 residues long. The CDR3 region is CASSPRTIVGDTQYF. CDR3 bases: TGTGCCAGCAGCCCTAGGACTATTGTAGGGGATACGCAGTATTTT.

The chain carries TRBV7-6 and TRBJ2-5; D perhaps matches TRBD2 (5 bases). The germline CDR1 and CDR2 sequences are SGHVS and FNYEAQ. This CDR3 region has 15 residues. V lost 2 bases, J lost 5 bases, and 15 bases lay in between. The CDR3 coding sequence is TGTGCCAGCAGCTTACTAACCGCCCGGGGTGAGACCCAGTACTTC. Protein sequence: CASSLLTARGETQYF.

This clone has just one count. V and J are TRBV29-1 and TRBJ1-1; D uncertain. The CDR3 covers 16 residues. CDR1 is SQVTM and CDR2 is ANQGSEA in the germline V gene. The V end lost 3 bases, the J end lost 2 bases, and 19 bases lay between the germline ends. In DNA, the CDR3 is TGCAGCGTTGATTCTTCGCTGGGCAGGCCAAACACTGAAGCTTTCTTT. As protein: CSVDSSLGRPNTEAFF.

CDR3 residues: CASSFDQGSGNTIYF. DNA for the CDR3: TGTGCCAGCAGTTTCGATCAGGGATCTGGAAACACCATATATTTT. The chain couples TRBV28 to TRBJ1-3, with TRBD1 as a possible D gene (5 bases). Looked up from germline, CDR1 is MDHEN and CDR2 is SYDVKM. V gave up 3 bases and J gave up 1 base, with 10 bases separating them. The CDR3 spans 15 residues.

The chain links TRBV24-1 to TRBJ2-1; D unresolved. This CDR3 region has 11 residues. Trimming took off 4 bases at V and 8 bases at J, with 5 bases between the two ends. Per germline, CDR1 KGHDR and CDR2 SFDVKD. The CDR3 bases are TGTGCCACCAGTGAAGACTATGAGCAGTTCTTC. It encodes CATSEDYEQFF.

The rearrangement uses TRBV7-8 and TRBJ2-1, with 12 positions matching TRBD2. The CDR3 is 14 residues long. Germline values: CDR1 SGHVS, CDR2 FQNEAQ. J lost 6 bases, V lost 5 bases, and 2 bases had no gene match. Here the CDR3 DNA reads TGTGCCAGCAGCGCGGGACTAGCGGGCAATGAGCAGTTCTTC. Residues: CASSAGLAGNEQFF.

This chain connects TRBV7-6 to TRBJ2-2, with TRBD2 matching 10 bases. Germline values: CDR1 SGHVS, CDR2 FNYEAQ. This CDR3 spans 16 amino acids. J lost 6 bases, V lost 2 bases, and 6 bases had no gene match. CDR3 bases: TGTGCCAGCAGCTTACGCCCTAGCGGGAGTCCCGGGGAGCTGTTTTTT. Protein: CASSLRPSGSPGELFF.

This clone was seen only once. The V call is TRBV7-2, the J call TRBJ2-7; TRBD1 is a possible D gene (7 bases). V lost 2 bases and J lost 0, with 14 bases in between. This CDR3 is built from 16 residues. Germline values: CDR1 SGHTA, CDR2 FQGNSA. CDR3 sequence: CASSLYGGGFSYEQYF. The CDR3 region has the DNA TGTGCCAGCAGCTTATACGGAGGGGGCTTCTCCTACGAGCAGTACTTC. Together with reference TRBV7-2 and TRBJ2-7, the CDR3 gives the full variable domain: GAGVSQSPSNKVTEKGKDVELRCDPISGHTALYWYRQSLGQGLEFLIYFQGNSAPDKSGLPSDRFSAERTGGSVSTLTIQRTQQEDSAVYLCASSLYGGGFSYEQYFGPGTRLTVT.

The CDR3 here is CASSQGPFNTEAFF. Here the CDR3 DNA reads TGTGCCAGCAGCCAAGGGCCCTTCAACACTGAAGCTTTCTTT. This sequence joins TRBV3-1 (or the pseudogene TRBV3-2) and TRBJ1-1, with D unresolved. The length of the CDR3 is 14 residues. With 1 base removed from V and 2 bases from J, the gap between germline ends came to 8 bases. Germline CDR1 and CDR2: LGHDT and YNNKEL (reference sequence).

The CDR3 DNA reads as TGTGCCAGCAGCACCTCTATAGCGGGAGAGGGAGATACGCAGTATTTT. Its protein product is CASSTSIAGEGDTQYF. V is TRBV9 and J is TRBJ2-3, with 9 bases lining up with TRBD2. This CDR3 has 16 residues. The germline CDR1 and CDR2 sequences are SGDLS and YYNGEE. The V segment lost 4 bases and the J segment 5 bases; nucleotides outside the gene matches: 11.

This clone was detected only once. DNA for the CDR3: TGTGCCAGTACCCCAGGGGGACCTAACTATGGCTACACCTTC. This sequence encodes CASTPGGPNYGYTF. The chain has TRBV19 and TRBJ1-2; 7 bases align to TRBD1. With V trimmed by 7 bases and J by 0 bases, 5 bases remained unmatched. Germline lookup yields CDR1 LNHDA and CDR2 SQIVND (reference sequence). The CDR3 is 14 amino acids.